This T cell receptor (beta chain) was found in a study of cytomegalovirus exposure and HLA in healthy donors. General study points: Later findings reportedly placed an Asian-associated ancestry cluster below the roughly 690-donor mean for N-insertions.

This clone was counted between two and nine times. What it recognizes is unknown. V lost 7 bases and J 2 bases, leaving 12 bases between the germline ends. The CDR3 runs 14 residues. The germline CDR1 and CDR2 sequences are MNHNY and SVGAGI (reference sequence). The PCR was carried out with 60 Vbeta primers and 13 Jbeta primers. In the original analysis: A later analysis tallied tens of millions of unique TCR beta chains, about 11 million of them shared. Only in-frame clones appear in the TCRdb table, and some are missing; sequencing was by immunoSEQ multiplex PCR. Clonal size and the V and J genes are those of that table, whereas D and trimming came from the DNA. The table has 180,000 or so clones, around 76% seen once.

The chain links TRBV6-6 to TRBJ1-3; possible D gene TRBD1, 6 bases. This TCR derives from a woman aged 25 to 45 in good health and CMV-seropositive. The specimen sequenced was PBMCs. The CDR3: CASNEGHAGNTIYF. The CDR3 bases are TGTGCCAGCAATGAGGGACATGCTGGAAACACCATATATTTT.